Listed below are T cell receptor beta chains from one sample, sequenced in a study of cytomegalovirus exposure and HLA in healthy donors. Assay: immunoSEQ multiplex PCR; the TCRdb copy retains only in-frame clones and omits some. The table records over 150,000 clones, about 78% of them present only once. What was sequenced was PBMCs. The source is a woman aged 30 to 39 in good health and CMV-seronegative. The CDR3 runs from the conserved cysteine through the conserved F or W. Each record gives: J gene, D gene, clone size, V gene, CDR3 DNA, CDR3 protein. The D gene is left open where the match is weak. A row's size may be missing; if present it is once, few, many or a size class.

J: TRBJ2-1
D: TRBD2
size: -
V: TRBV28
DNA: TGTGCCAGCAGCCCGGCCCTGACTAGCGGGAGGGGGTACAATGAGCAGTTCTTC
CDR3: CASSPALTSGRGYNEQFF

J: TRBJ2-2
D: -
size: -
V: TRBV18
DNA: TGTGCCAGCTCACCACCGAGGGTTACCACCGGGGAGCTGTTTTTT
CDR3: CASSPPRVTTGELFF

J: TRBJ2-1
D: TRBD1
size: -
V: TRBV6-6
DNA: TGTGCCAGCAGCGTGGGACAGAGCTCCTACAATGAGCAGTTCTTC
CDR3: CASSVGQSSYNEQFF

J: TRBJ1-5
D: -
size: -
V: TRBV6-1
DNA: TGTGCCAGCAGCGGGAGGGCCCCCCATCATCAGCCCCAGCATTTT
CDR3: CASSGRAPHHQPQHF

J: TRBJ2-1
D: -
size: -
V: TRBV6-5
DNA: TGTGCCAGCAGTTACTCGAGGGTAGTCAGCAATGAGCAGTTCTTC
CDR3: CASSYSRVVSNEQFF

J: TRBJ1-1
D: TRBD1
size: -
V: TRBV29-1
DNA: TGCAGCGGACATAAACAGGGGGCGAACACTGAAGCTTTCTTT
CDR3: CSGHKQGANTEAFF

J: TRBJ2-7
D: -
size: -
V: TRBV25-1
DNA: TGTGCCAGCAGTGTAGGACACGGCCGCGAGCAGTACTTC
CDR3: CASSVGHGREQYF

J: TRBJ2-7
D: -
size: -
V: TRBV10-3
DNA: TGTGCCATCAGTGACCTTGAAACAGGGACGAGCTACGAGCAGTACTTC
CDR3: CAISDLETGTSYEQYF

J: TRBJ2-7
D: TRBD2
size: -
V: TRBV28
DNA: TGTGCCAGCAGTTTTATCCGACATCGGGGACTAGCGGGAGCCAGGGGCGAGCAGTACTTC
CDR3: CASSFIRHRGLAGARGEQYF

J: TRBJ1-2
D: TRBD1
size: few
V: TRBV5-1
DNA: TGCGCCAGCAGCTTCGGGACAGTCTCCCTGTATGGCTACACCTTC
CDR3: CASSFGTVSLYGYTF

J: TRBJ1-6
D: -
size: few
V: TRBV4-1
DNA: TGCGCCAGCAGCCTACGCGAGAGGGCGCCAGCGAATTCACCCCTCCACTTT
CDR3: CASSLRERAPANSPLHF

J: TRBJ2-5
D: -
size: -
V: TRBV28
DNA: TGTGCCAGCAGTTTCATGTCGGGCAGGGAACAAGAGACCCAGTACTTC
CDR3: CASSFMSGREQETQYF